This T cell receptor (beta chain) stems from a study of T-cell memory formation after mild COVID-19. After removal of 4 bases from V and 8 bases from J, the junction contained 10 bases not matched to a gene. The CDR3 is 15 amino acids. Germline values: CDR1 SGHRS, CDR2 YFSETQ. This clonotype was seen more than once but under ten times. Via MiXCR, TCRdb re-called the 5' RACE reads, giving one row per CDR3 protein. The repertoire holds 250,000 to 350,000 distinct CDR3 sequences, with 15% as singletons. The clonotype originates from a man between 18 and 29 years old who had mild COVID-19 (a few samples of this study predate the infection). Cell type and time point are not known. The rearrangement joins TRBV5-1 to TRBJ2-1, with 9 positions matching TRBD1. The material sequenced was PBMCs or a T cell subset sorted from them (not recorded which). The CDR3 is CASSRGQGFGDEQFF. The CDR3 DNA is TGCGCCAGCAGCAGGGGACAGGGTTTTGGCGATGAGCAGTTCTTC.